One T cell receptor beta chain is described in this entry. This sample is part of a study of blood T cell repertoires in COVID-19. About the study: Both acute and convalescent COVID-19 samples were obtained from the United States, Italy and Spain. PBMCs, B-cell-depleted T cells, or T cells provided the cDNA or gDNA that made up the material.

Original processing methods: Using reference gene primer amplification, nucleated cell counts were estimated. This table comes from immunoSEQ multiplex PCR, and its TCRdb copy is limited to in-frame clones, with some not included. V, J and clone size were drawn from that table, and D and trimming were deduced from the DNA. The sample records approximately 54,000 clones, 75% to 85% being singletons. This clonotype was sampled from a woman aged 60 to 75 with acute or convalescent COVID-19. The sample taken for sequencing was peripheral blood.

The CDR3 loop is CASSVTSGRSNEQFF. Written as DNA, the CDR3 is TGTGCCAGCAGCGTGACTAGCGGGAGGTCCAATGAGCAGTTCTTC. The V gene is TRBV2, the J gene TRBJ2-1; TRBD2 agrees at 13 bases. The trim removed 6 bases at V and 6 bases at J, leaving 5 bases unmatched. There are 15 residues in the CDR3. The germline CDR1 and CDR2 sequences are SNHLY and FYNNEI.